This is a list of T cell receptor beta chains from one sample in a study of shared clonotypes between healthy human individuals. Assay: immunoSEQ multiplex PCR; the TCRdb copy retains only in-frame clones and omits some. The repertoire includes about 1.1 million clones, approximately 80% of them detected once, and more than 0.55% sits in the top ten. Sequenced sample: memory CD4+ T cells from PBMCs. Receptors originate from a man between 18 and 29 years old in good health. Some clones in this sample may be carry-over from other donors' samples. The CDR3 runs from the conserved cysteine through the conserved F or W. Each record gives: clone size, V gene, J gene, D gene, CDR3 DNA, CDR3 protein. D genes are given only for firm matches. Not every row has a clone size; where given, it reads once, few, many or a size class.

once	TRBV5-1	TRBJ2-3	-	TGCGCCAGCAGCTTGGTAGGGGGGAGTGCAGATACGCAGTATTTT	CASSLVGGSADTQYF
-	TRBV7-4	TRBJ1-5	TRBD1	TGTGCCAGCAGCTTAAGGCCCAAGGAGGGGACAGGGGTTCACGGGTTGAAGCCCCAGCATTTT	CASSLRPKEGTGVHGLKPQHF
many	TRBV2	TRBJ1-1	-	TGTGCCAGCAAAGAGGAGGTGGGCACTGAAGCTTTCTTT	CASKEEVGTEAFF
-	TRBV20-1	TRBJ1-1	-	TGCAGTCGGGCGCGGGCGGATGAAGCTTTCTTT	CSRARADEAFF
-	TRBV19	TRBJ1-1	-	TGTGCCAGCCGACTATCGGGGACATTAAACACTGAAGCTTTCTTT	CASRLSGTLNTEAFF
few	TRBV5-1	TRBJ2-1	-	TGCGCCAGCAGCCCTGGCGGGGCTCGGAATGAGCAGTTCTTC	CASSPGGARNEQFF
-	TRBV2	TRBJ2-7	-	TGTGCCAGCAGTGACCTCCTCAGGGATCTCTACTACGAGCAGTACTTC	CASSDLLRDLYYEQYF
-	TRBV11-2	TRBJ2-3	-	TGTGCCAGCAGCGTTGATACGCAGTATTTT	CASSVDTQYF
-	TRBV5-1	TRBJ1-2	-	TGCGCCAGCAGCTTGGGCGAGGGTCTAGGCTATGGCTACACCTTC	CASSLGEGLGYGYTF
once	TRBV11-1	TRBJ2-2	-	TGTGCCAGCAGCTTAGTAAAAGGACCCGGGGAGCTGTTTTTT	CASSLVKGPGELFF
-	TRBV6-5	TRBJ2-7	TRBD2	TGTGCCAGCAGTCGGACTAGCGAAATCCACGAGCAGTACTTC	CASSRTSEIHEQYF
once	TRBV9	TRBJ2-1	-	TGTGCCAGCAGCGTATCAAGCGACAGCTACAATGAGCAGTTCTTC	CASSVSSDSYNEQFF
few	TRBV4-3	TRBJ2-4	-	TGCGCCAGCAGCCAAGGGCCGGGCCGGATTCAGTACTTC	CASSQGPGRIQYF
-	TRBV5-6	TRBJ1-4	TRBD1	TGTGCCAGCAGCCTTGCAAGGACAGGGAATGAAAAACTGTTTTTT	CASSLARTGNEKLFF
few	TRBV2	TRBJ2-7	TRBD1	TGTGCCAGCAGCGGACAGGGCTACGAGCAGTACTTC	CASSGQGYEQYF
-	TRBV9	TRBJ1-1	TRBD1	TGTGCCAGCAGCGAGAACCCCTCGGACAGGGGAGGGAGCACTGAAGCTTTCTTT	CASSENPSDRGGSTEAFF
-	TRBV5-1	TRBJ2-7	-	TGCGCCAGCAGCTTGGGACAGCCCTGGGACGAGCAGTACTTC	CASSLGQPWDEQYF
-	TRBV19	TRBJ2-7	-	TGTGCCAGTAGTATGTATCACCCGTTCCGGGACTGGCGGCACGAGCAGTACTTC	CASSMYHPFRDWRHEQYF
few	TRBV19	TRBJ2-7	TRBD2	TGTGCAAGTAGTATGGCGAGCGGGAGCTACGAGCAGTACTTC	CASSMASGSYEQYF
-	TRBV28	TRBJ2-3	TRBD2	TGTGCCAGCATCAAACCGGCTAGCGGGAGGGGCACAGATACGCAGTATTTT	CASIKPASGRGTDTQYF
-	TRBV7-8	TRBJ1-1	-	TGTGCCAGCAGCTTAACTTACAGGCAATACACTGAAGCTTTCTTT	CASSLTYRQYTEAFF
-	TRBV9	TRBJ1-1	TRBD1	TGTGCCAGCAGCGGAAGAGACAGGGGGAGCACTGAAGCTTTCTTT	CASSGRDRGSTEAFF
-	TRBV5-1	TRBJ2-1	-	TGCGCCAGCAGCTTGTATGGGAGCTCCTACAATGAGCAGTTCTTC	CASSLYGSSYNEQFF
once	TRBV6-5	TRBJ2-6	TRBD2	TGTGCCAGCTCGGGGGGAGGGCTTGGGGCCAACGTCCTGACTTTC	CASSGGGLGANVLTF
-	TRBV9	TRBJ2-2	-	TGTGCCAGCAGCGTATCCGGGGGCGGCGCCGGGGAGCTGTTTTTT	CASSVSGGGAGELFF
-	TRBV28	TRBJ2-2	-	TGTGCCAGCAGCCCCCCTTGGGCCGGGGAGCTGTTTTTT	CASSPPWAGELFF
-	TRBV6-1	TRBJ2-3	-	TGTGCCTGCCATCCCGGGGGAACAGATACGCAGTATTTT	CACHPGGTDTQYF
once	TRBV7-2	TRBJ2-7	TRBD2	TGTGCCAGCAGCTTGTGGACTAGTAGTTACGAGCAGTACTTC	CASSLWTSSYEQYF
-	TRBV7-2	TRBJ2-3	-	TGTGCCAGCAGCTTAGGTGGGGCTAGCACAGATACGCAGTATTTT	CASSLGGASTDTQYF
-	TRBV29-1	TRBJ1-1	-	TGCAGTGGTGGGCGTATGGACACTGAAGCTTTCTTT	CSGGRMDTEAFF
-	TRBV4-2	TRBJ2-7	TRBD1	TGTGCCAGCAGCTCAGGGGGCCGCTCCTACGAGCAGTACTTC	CASSSGGRSYEQYF
once	TRBV18	TRBJ1-2	TRBD1	TGTGCCAGCTCACCAGCCAAGGGACAGGGGTGGTCCTCGGACGGCTACACCTTC	CASSPAKGQGWSSDGYTF
-	TRBV18	TRBJ1-4	-	TGTGCCAGCTCATTCTCTCAGGGTGCAACTAATGAAAAACTGTTTTTT	CASSFSQGATNEKLFF
-	TRBV5-8	TRBJ2-7	TRBD1	TGTGCCAGCAGCTTCATTTTAAGGGGGCTGTACGAGCAGTACTTC	CASSFILRGLYEQYF
-	TRBV4-1	TRBJ2-7	-	TGCGCCAGCAGCCCAAGCATAGGGAAGGGGTACGAGCAGTACTTC	CASSPSIGKGYEQYF
-	TRBV2	TRBJ2-7	TRBD2	TGTGCCAGCGGGGCGGGAGTAACCTACGAGCAGTACTTC	CASGAGVTYEQYF
-	TRBV6-5	TRBJ1-1	-	TGTGCCAGCAGAGTTACAGGGAGAACTGAAGCTTTCTTT	CASRVTGRTEAFF
-	TRBV2	TRBJ1-1	-	TGTGCCAGCAGTTCGGTGGGCACTGAAGCTTTCTTT	CASSSVGTEAFF
-	TRBV2	TRBJ2-3	TRBD1	TGTGCCAGCATTGCTGGGACAGGGGTTACAGATACGCAGTATTTT	CASIAGTGVTDTQYF
-	TRBV19	TRBJ2-7	-	TGTGCCAGTAGACGGACAGCCGAGAGCTCCTACGAGCAGTACTTC	CASRRTAESSYEQYF
-	TRBV4-2	TRBJ2-5	TRBD2	TGTGCCAGCAGCCAAGGTGGTCTAGCGGGCGAAGGGACCCAGTACTTC	CASSQGGLAGEGTQYF
-	TRBV28	TRBJ2-7	-	TGTGCCAGCACCACCAGTGCCTACGAGCAGTACTTC	CASTTSAYEQYF
-	TRBV25-1	TRBJ2-1	TRBD2	TGTGCCAGCAGTGAAGGGTGGCGGGAGGGCCAGGAGCAGTTCTTC	CASSEGWREGQEQFF
-	TRBV7-6	TRBJ2-7	-	TGTGCCAGCAGCTTAGGCGGGACGGACGAGCAGTACTTC	CASSLGGTDEQYF
-	TRBV5-1	TRBJ1-1	-	TGCGCCAGCAGCTTGGTGGGCGGTAACACTGAAGCTTTCTTT	CASSLVGGNTEAFF
-	TRBV4-3	TRBJ2-1	-	TGCGCCAGCAGCCAAGACGCTTTCTCCTACAATGAGCAGTTCTTC	CASSQDAFSYNEQFF